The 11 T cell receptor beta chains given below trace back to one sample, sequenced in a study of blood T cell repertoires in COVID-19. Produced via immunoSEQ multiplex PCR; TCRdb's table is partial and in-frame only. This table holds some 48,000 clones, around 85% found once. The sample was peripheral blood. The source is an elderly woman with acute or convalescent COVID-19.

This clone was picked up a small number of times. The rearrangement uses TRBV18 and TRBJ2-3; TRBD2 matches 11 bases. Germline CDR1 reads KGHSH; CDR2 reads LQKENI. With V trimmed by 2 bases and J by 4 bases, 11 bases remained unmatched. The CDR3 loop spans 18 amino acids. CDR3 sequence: CASSPLVAGGPDADTQYF. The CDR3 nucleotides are TGTGCCAGCTCACCATTAGTAGCGGGGGGGCCTGACGCAGATACGCAGTATTTT.

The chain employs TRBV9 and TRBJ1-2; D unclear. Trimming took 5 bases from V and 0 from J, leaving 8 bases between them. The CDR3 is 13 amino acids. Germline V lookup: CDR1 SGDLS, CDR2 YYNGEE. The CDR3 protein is CASSITANYGYTF. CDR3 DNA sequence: TGTGCCAGCAGTATAACAGCTAACTATGGCTACACCTTC.

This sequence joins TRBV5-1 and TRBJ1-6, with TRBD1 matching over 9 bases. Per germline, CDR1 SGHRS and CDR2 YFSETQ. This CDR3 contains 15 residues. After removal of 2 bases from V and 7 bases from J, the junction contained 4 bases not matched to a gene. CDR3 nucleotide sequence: TGCGCCAGCAGCTTTAACAGGGGGCTGAATTCACCCCTCCACTTT. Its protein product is CASSFNRGLNSPLHF.

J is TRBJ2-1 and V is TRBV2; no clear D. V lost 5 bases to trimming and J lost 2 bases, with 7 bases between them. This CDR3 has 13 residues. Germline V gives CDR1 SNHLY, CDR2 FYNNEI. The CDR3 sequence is CASSTHTYNEQFF. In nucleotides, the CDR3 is TGTGCCAGCAGTACCCACACCTACAATGAGCAGTTCTTC.

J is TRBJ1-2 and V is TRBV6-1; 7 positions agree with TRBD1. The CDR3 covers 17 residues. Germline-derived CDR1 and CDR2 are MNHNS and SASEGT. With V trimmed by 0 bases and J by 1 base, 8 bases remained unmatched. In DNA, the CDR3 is TGTGCCAGCAGTGAAGCTTTCGGACAGGACTTTAACTATGGCTACACCTTC. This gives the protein CASSEAFGQDFNYGYTF.

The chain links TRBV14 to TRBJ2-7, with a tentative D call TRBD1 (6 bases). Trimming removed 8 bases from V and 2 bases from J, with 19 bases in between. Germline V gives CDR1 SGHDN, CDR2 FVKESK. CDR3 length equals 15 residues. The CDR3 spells CASAASGTTTYEQYF. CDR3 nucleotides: TGTGCCAGCGCCGCTTCCGGGACAACAACCTACGAGCAGTACTTC.

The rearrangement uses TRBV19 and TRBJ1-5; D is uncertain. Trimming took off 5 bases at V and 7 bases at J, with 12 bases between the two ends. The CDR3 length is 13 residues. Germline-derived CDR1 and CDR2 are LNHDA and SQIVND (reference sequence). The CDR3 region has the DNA TGTGCCAGTAGTCCCCCGGGGAAGCAGCCCCAGCATTTT. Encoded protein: CASSPPGKQPQHF.

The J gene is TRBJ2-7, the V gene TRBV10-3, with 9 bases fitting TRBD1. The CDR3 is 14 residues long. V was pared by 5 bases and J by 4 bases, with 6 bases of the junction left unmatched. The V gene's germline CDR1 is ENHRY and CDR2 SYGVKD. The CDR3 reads CAISLTGGTYEQYF. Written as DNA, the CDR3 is TGTGCCATCAGTTTGACAGGGGGGACTTACGAGCAGTACTTC.

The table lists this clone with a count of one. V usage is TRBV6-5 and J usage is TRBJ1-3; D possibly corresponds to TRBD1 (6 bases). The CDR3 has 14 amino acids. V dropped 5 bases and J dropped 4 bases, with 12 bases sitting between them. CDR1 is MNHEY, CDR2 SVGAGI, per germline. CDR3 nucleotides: TGTGCCAGCAGTCTTCGGACAGAAGGAAACACCATATATTTT. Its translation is CASSLRTEGNTIYF.

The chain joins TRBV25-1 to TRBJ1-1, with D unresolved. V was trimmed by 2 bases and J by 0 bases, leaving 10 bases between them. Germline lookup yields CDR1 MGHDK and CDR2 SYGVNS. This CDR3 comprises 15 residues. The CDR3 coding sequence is TGTGCCAGCAGTGAAGGCGGCAGAATGAACACTGAAGCTTTCTTT. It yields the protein CASSEGGRMNTEAFF.

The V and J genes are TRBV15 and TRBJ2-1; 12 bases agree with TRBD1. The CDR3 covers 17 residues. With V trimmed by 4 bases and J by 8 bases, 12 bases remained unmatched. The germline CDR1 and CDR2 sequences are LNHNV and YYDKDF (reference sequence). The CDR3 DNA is TGTGCCACCAGCAAACGATCAGTGGGACAGGGGGCAGATGAGCAGTTCTTC. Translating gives CATSKRSVGQGADEQFF.